The sequence of this TCR beta chain was determined in a study of beta chain features in type 1 diabetes. Germline V lookup: CDR1 MDHEN, CDR2 SYDVKM. Deletions cut 4 bases from V and 0 bases from J, with 10 bases between. This CDR3 comprises 15 residues. Study-wide results and limits: In all four CD4+ subsets, TCRB CDR3 length was significantly, moderately reduced in type 1 diabetes.

This clone has more than one count but fewer than ten. The target antigen is unknown. Sequencing targeted expressed TCRB transcripts, as all isolated RNA had been reverse transcribed. Assay used: immunoSEQ multiplex PCR; TCRdb lists only in-frame clones, some missing. There are some 360,000 clones in the sample; 8.5% to 10% occur only once, and roughly 0.54% lies in the top ten. Naive, central memory, regulatory and stem cell-like memory cells within the CD4+ compartment were sorted using CD45RO/CCR7/CD25/CD127/CD95/CD27. This receptor was identified in a man aged 30 to 39 with type 1 diabetes. This chain uses TRBV28 with TRBJ1-3; D not resolved. Sequencing was done on a sample of central memory CD4+ T cells from blood. CDR3 residues: CASSSHESSGNTIYF. The CDR3 region has the DNA TGTGCCAGCAGTTCCCACGAGAGCTCTGGAAACACCATATATTTT.